Following are 30 T cell receptor beta chains from one sample sequenced in a study of blood T cell repertoires in COVID-19 (dated by TCRdb to about 2020). Library prep was done by the immunoSEQ multiplex PCR assay. TCRdb retrieved this table from immuneACCESS and kept in-frame rearrangements only. Not all clones are present; in checked studies, unresolved V genes account for under half, and no reason is known for the remainder. The sample records 200,000 to 300,000 clones, around 84% of which are singletons. The ten top clones hold around 4% of the sample. The sequencing sample was made of peripheral blood. The origin of the receptors is a man aged 55 to 70 with acute or convalescent COVID-19.

This clone has only one observation. The CDR3, as DNA: TGTGCCAGCAGCCAGGAGGGCTCAGTATACAATGAGCAGTTCTTC. Protein: CASSQEGSVYNEQFF. The rearrangement joins TRBV5-5 to TRBJ2-1; D is possibly TRBD2 (6 bases). The V and J ends lost 4 bases and 4 bases respectively, with 15 bases between them. This CDR3 has 15 residues. CDR1 is SGHKS, CDR2 YYEKEE, per germline (reference sequence).

The chain joins TRBV11-2 to TRBJ2-1, with 11 bases fitting TRBD2. Germline V CDR1 and CDR2: SGHAT, FQNNGV. V gave up 5 bases and J gave up 7 bases; unmatched junction bases: 10. CDR3 length: 16 residues. The chain's CDR3 is CASSPRPSGGKNEQFF. Here the CDR3 DNA reads TGTGCCAGCAGCCCCAGGCCTAGCGGGGGGAAAAATGAGCAGTTCTTC.

This chain joins TRBV11-3 and TRBJ2-3; no firm D call. V was shortened by 1 base and J by 0 bases, with 8 bases between the two germline ends. Germline V lookup: CDR1 SGHNT, CDR2 YENEEA. This CDR3 has 15 residues. CDR3 bases: TGTGCCAGCAGCTTAGGGGCAGGCAGCACAGATACGCAGTATTTT. This codes for CASSLGAGSTDTQYF.

Regarding this clone: A junction end diverges from the germline sequence, so it may reflect a read error. The J gene is TRBJ1-1, the V gene TRBV7-3; D is unclear. Looked up from germline, CDR1 is SGHTA and CDR2 is FQGTGA. The CDR3 length is 15 residues. The CDR3 reads CASSSETGSRLKRIF. The CDR3 DNA sequence: TGTGCCAGCAGCTCCGAGACCGGTAGTCGACTGAAGAGGATCTTT. Filled out from reference TRBV7-3 and TRBJ1-1, the complete variable domain reads GAGVSQTPSNKVTEKGKYVELRCDPISGHTALYWYRQSLGQGPEFLIYFQGTGAADDSGLPNDRFFAVRPEGSVSTLKIQRTERGDSAVYLCASSSETGSRLKRIFGQGTRLTVV.

J is TRBJ2-7 and V is TRBV6-5; 10 nucleotides align to TRBD1. In germline, CDR1 is MNHEY, CDR2 SVGAGI. This CDR3 is built from 14 residues. Trimming removed 6 bases from V and 7 bases from J; junction bases left unmatched: 9. The CDR3 is CASRSGTGAREQYF. CDR3 nucleotides: TGTGCCAGCAGGTCCGGGACAGGGGCGCGAGAGCAGTACTTC.

The gene calls are TRBV19 and TRBJ1-6, with 8 bases matching TRBD1. The length of the CDR3 is 14 residues. CDR1 is LNHDA and CDR2 is SQIVND in the germline V gene (reference sequence). The J segment lost 12 bases and the V segment lost 6 bases, leaving 10 bases of the junction unmatched. The CDR3 DNA is TGTGCCAGTAGGGAGACAGGGGCGCAGGGACCCCTCCACTTT. It specifies CASRETGAQGPLHF.

This chain connects TRBV13 to TRBJ2-3, with 8 bases matching TRBD2. Germline lookup yields CDR1 PRHDT and CDR2 FYEKMQ (reference sequence). V gave up 5 bases and J gave up 2 bases; unmatched junction bases: 15. CDR3 length: 18 amino acids. CDR3 residues: CASSPDTTSGSFTDTQYF. The CDR3 region has the DNA TGTGCCAGCAGCCCAGACACCACTAGCGGATCCTTCACAGATACGCAGTATTTT.

V is TRBV29-1 and J is TRBJ2-5, with 11 bases aligning to TRBD1. With 7 bases clipped from V and 4 bases from J, the junction kept 14 bases outside the gene matches. Germline V gives CDR1 SQVTM, CDR2 ANQGSEA. The CDR3 extends over 16 amino acids. The CDR3 is CSAGELDRGLGETQYF. The CDR3, as DNA: TGCAGCGCTGGGGAATTGGACAGGGGGCTCGGAGAGACCCAGTACTTC.

This clone was observed once. In DNA, the CDR3 is TGTGCCAGCAGCGTCGGTTCTAGCGGGGGTCTTGGCACAGATACGCAGTATTTT. It yields the protein CASSVGSSGGLGTDTQYF. The chain employs TRBV9 and TRBJ2-3; 10 positions agree with TRBD2. With V trimmed by 2 bases and J by 1 base, 10 bases remained unmatched. The CDR3 has 18 residues. The V gene's germline CDR1 is SGDLS and CDR2 YYNGEE.

The V call is TRBV12-3 or TRBV12-4, the J call TRBJ2-1; D unclear. V dropped 5 bases and J dropped 15 bases, with 14 bases sitting between them. The CDR3 loop spans 11 amino acids. The DNA for the CDR3 is TGTGCCAGCAGTGACGGGTCGAAGCTGTTCTTC. It encodes CASSDGSKLFF.

As for this clone: Sequence at one end of the junction differs from germline and may be a read error. The CDR3, as DNA: TGCGCCAGCAGCTTCCGACAGGGGGTGAAAACTGAAGCTTTCTTT. It yields the protein CASSFRQGVKTEAFF. The chain combines TRBV5-1 with TRBJ1-1, with 9 bases lining up with TRBD1. Germline values: CDR1 SGHRS, CDR2 YFSETQ. This CDR3 has 15 amino acids.

This clone has only a few counts. The chain joins TRBV14 to TRBJ2-5; 10 bases align to TRBD1. Germline lookup yields CDR1 SGHDN and CDR2 FVKESK. J was trimmed by 4 bases and V by 5 bases; bases with no gene match: 4. This CDR3 is built from 14 residues. The CDR3 DNA reads as TGTGCCAGCAGCACGACAGGGGGCGGAGAGACCCAGTACTTC. It is translated as CASSTTGGGETQYF. Full variable domain (rest looked up from reference TRBV14 and TRBJ2-5): EAGVTQFPSHSVIEKGQTVTLRCDPISGHDNLYWYRRVMGKEIKFLLHFVKESKQDESGMPNNRFLAERTGGTYSTLKVQPAELEDSGVYFCASSTTGGGETQYFGPGTRLLVL.

The V and J genes are TRBV7-3 and TRBJ1-2; possibly TRBD1 for D (6 bases). There are 15 residues in the CDR3. Germline CDR1 SGHTA, CDR2 FQGTGA. Trimming took 2 bases from V and 4 from J, leaving 14 bases between them. The CDR3 spells CASSLDGTGPYGYTF. Written as DNA, the CDR3 is TGTGCCAGCAGCTTAGACGGTACAGGGCCCTATGGCTACACCTTC.

The chain employs TRBV3-1 (or the pseudogene TRBV3-2) and TRBJ2-2, with TRBD2 matching over 9 bases. Germline lookup yields CDR1 LGHDT and CDR2 YNNKEL (reference sequence). V was pared by 4 bases and J by 8 bases, with 11 bases of the junction left unmatched. The CDR3 length is 16 residues. Here the CDR3 reads CASSRGLAGDRGELFF. DNA of the CDR3: TGTGCCAGCAGCCGAGGGTTAGCGGGAGACCGTGGGGAGCTGTTTTTT.

This sequence joins TRBV28 and TRBJ2-5; 8 positions agree with TRBD1. There are 15 residues in the CDR3. In germline, CDR1 is MDHEN, CDR2 SYDVKM. The V segment lost 1 base and the J segment 2 bases; nucleotides outside the gene matches: 3. CDR3 nucleotide sequence: TGTGCCAGCAGTTTATACAGGGGGTTGCAAGAGACCCAGTACTTC. It codes for CASSLYRGLQETQYF.

The V gene is TRBV4-3, the J gene TRBJ1-2; D remains ambiguous. Germline V lookup: CDR1 LGHNA, CDR2 YSLEER. The CDR3 is 14 amino acids. V was shortened by 1 base and J by 4 bases, with 10 bases between the two germline ends. CDR3 loop: CASSQGSQTYGYTF. In DNA form, the CDR3 reads TGCGCCAGCAGCCAAGGTAGCCAAACCTATGGCTACACCTTC.

This rearrangement joins TRBV9 to TRBJ1-2, with 8 bases matching TRBD1. Germline V CDR1 and CDR2: SGDLS, YYNGEE. The junction had 4 bases not matched to a gene; V was cut back by 3 bases and J by 6 bases. The CDR3 is 13 amino acids. The CDR3 loop reads CASSGTGPDGYTF. The CDR3 nucleotides read TGTGCCAGCAGCGGGACAGGGCCGGATGGCTACACCTTC.

The gene calls are TRBV12-1 and TRBJ2-1; TRBD1 is the table's D call and was not checked against the DNA. TRBV12-1 is a documented pseudogene. The CDR3 has 16 residues. The CDR3 reads CASSFLGPEAGNEQFF. DNA for the CDR3: TGTGCCAGCAGCTTCCTGGGCCCAGAAGCAGGGAATGAGCAGTTCTTC.

This clone has just a few counts. The chain employs TRBV2 and TRBJ2-3; D remains ambiguous. Germline V gene lookup returns CDR1 SNHLY and CDR2 FYNNEI. CDR3 length: 13 amino acids. The ends were cut back, 4 bases at V and 5 bases at J, with 10 bases in the middle. CDR3 loop: CASSGNGLDTQYF. The CDR3 nucleotides read TGTGCCAGCAGTGGGAACGGGTTAGATACGCAGTATTTT. Based on the CDR3 plus reference TRBV2 and TRBJ2-3, the full variable domain is EPEVTQTPSHQVTQMGQEVILRCVPISNHLYFYWYRQILGQKVEFLVSFYNNEISEKSEIFDDQFSVERPDGSNFTLKIRSTKLEDSAMYFCASSGNGLDTQYFGPGTRLTVL.

The table lists this clone with a few counts. This chain uses TRBV27 with TRBJ2-5; 16 bases map to TRBD2. The CDR3 contains 16 residues. V dropped 1 base and J dropped 9; count of bases not matched to a gene: 5. The germline V gene encodes CDR1 MNHEY and CDR2 SMNVEV (reference sequence). The CDR3 sequence: CASSLFPGLAGGPQYF. The CDR3 nucleotides are TGTGCCAGCAGTTTATTTCCGGGACTAGCGGGAGGGCCCCAGTACTTC.

The chain combines TRBV4-3 with TRBJ2-3; TRBD1 matches at 7 bases. The length of the CDR3 is 16 residues. The V segment lost 3 bases and the J segment 1 base; nucleotides outside the gene matches: 7. CDR1 LGHNA and CDR2 YSLEER come from the germline V gene. The DNA for the CDR3 is TGCGCCAGCAGCCAGAAGAATCAGGGGGGCACAGATACGCAGTATTTT. Encoded protein: CASSQKNQGGTDTQYF.

The gene calls are TRBV18 and TRBJ1-6, with a weak D call TRBD1 (5 bases). Between the trimmed V and J ends, which lost 0 bases and 7 bases, there was a span of 13 bases. Germline assignment: CDR1 KGHSH and CDR2 LQKENI. The CDR3 is 16 residues long. CDR3 bases: TGTGCCAGCTCACCACCGGAGGGGACGGGGAATTCACCCCTCCACTTT. It translates to CASSPPEGTGNSPLHF.

The J gene is TRBJ1-5, the V gene TRBV5-1; 9 nucleotides agree with TRBD1. The CDR3 covers 14 residues. Trimming took 0 bases from V and 8 from J; bases not matched to a gene: 3. Germline values: CDR1 SGHRS, CDR2 YFSETQ. The CDR3 bases are TGCGCCAGCAGCTTGGGACAGGGGGAAAAGCCCCAGCATTTT. This translates into CASSLGQGEKPQHF.

The CDR3, as DNA: TGCAGCGTTGATGGGGGCCGGGGACCGCGCACAGATACGCAGTATTTT. As protein: CSVDGGRGPRTDTQYF. This chain connects TRBV29-1 to TRBJ2-3, with D possibly matching TRBD1 (6 bases). V was trimmed by 3 bases and J by 1 base, leaving 17 bases between them. CDR3 length equals 16 residues. The V gene's germline CDR1 is SQVTM and CDR2 ANQGSEA.

The gene calls are TRBV18 and TRBJ2-7, with 10 positions matching TRBD2. This CDR3 is built from 15 residues. V gave up 3 bases and J gave up 3 bases; unmatched junction bases: 5. Germline CDR1 is KGHSH and CDR2 is LQKENI. The CDR3 protein is CASSPKREGVYEQYF. The CDR3 region has the DNA TGTGCCAGCTCACCTAAGCGGGAGGGCGTCTACGAGCAGTACTTC.

This chain uses TRBV18 with TRBJ1-1; the D is unclear. V was cut by 3 bases and J by 0 bases, with 5 bases left in between. CDR1 KGHSH and CDR2 LQKENI come from the germline V gene. The CDR3 is made up of 13 amino acids. The CDR3 coding sequence is TGTGCCAGCTCACCCGGGATGAACACTGAAGCTTTCTTT. It specifies CASSPGMNTEAFF.

The chain carries TRBV6-1 and TRBJ2-2; 7 bases agree with TRBD1. J was trimmed by 0 bases and V by 3 bases; bases with no gene match: 1. This CDR3 contains 15 residues. The V gene's germline CDR1 is MNHNS and CDR2 SASEGT. The CDR3 coding sequence is TGTGCCAGCAGTGAGGGGACAGCGAACACCGGGGAGCTGTTTTTT. Translated: CASSEGTANTGELFF.

The rearrangement links TRBV7-3 to TRBJ2-2; possible D gene TRBD1, 6 bases. The CDR3 is 14 amino acids. The germline V and J ends were trimmed by 8 bases and 0 bases, with 10 bases remaining between them. Looked up from germline, CDR1 is SGHTA and CDR2 is FQGTGA. CDR3 amino acids: CASRRDTNTGELFF. The CDR3 DNA follows: TGTGCCAGCCGCCGGGACACGAACACCGGGGAGCTGTTTTTT.

The chain is built from TRBV19 and TRBJ2-3; tentative D call: TRBD2 (5 bases). Germline V CDR1 and CDR2: LNHDA, SQIVND (reference sequence). Trimming stripped 2 bases from V and 4 bases from J, with 7 bases between. The CDR3 has 13 amino acids. The CDR3 here is CASSIKGADTQYF. The CDR3 DNA reads as TGTGCCAGTAGTATAAAGGGAGCAGATACGCAGTATTTT. The variable domain in full, completed from reference TRBV19 and TRBJ2-3, reads DGGITQSPKYLFRKEGQNVTLSCEQNLNHDAMYWYRQDPGQGLRLIYYSQIVNDFQKGDIAEGYSVSREKKESFPLTVTSAQKNPTAFYLCASSIKGADTQYFGPGTRLTVL.

The chain is built from TRBV24-1 and TRBJ2-2; 7 positions agree with TRBD1. Trimming cost V 4 bases and J 6 bases; bases outside gene matches: 4. This CDR3 contains 14 residues. The germline gives CDR1 KGHDR, CDR2 SFDVKD. As DNA, the CDR3 is TGTGCCACCAGTGACCACAGGGGTGCCGGGGAGCTGTTTTTT. Residues: CATSDHRGAGELFF.